The next 14 T cell receptor beta chains were all read from a single sample in a study of cytomegalovirus exposure and HLA in healthy donors. PCR amplification relied on 60 Vbeta primers (plus 13 Jbeta primers). TCRdb's table, derived via immunoSEQ multiplex PCR, lists solely in-frame clones and lacks some. The sample carries around 200,000 clones, around 80% recorded once. The sample taken for sequencing was PBMCs. Receptors originate from a man between 50 and 59 years old in good health and CMV-seronegative.

This sequence joins TRBV11-2 and TRBJ2-1; TRBD2 matches 10 bases. Germline V gene lookup returns CDR1 SGHAT and CDR2 FQNNGV. This CDR3 comprises 18 residues. Germline trimming cut 5 bases from V and 4 bases from J; bases unmatched to any gene: 14. CDR3 coding DNA: TGTGCCAGCAGCCATTGGACTAGCGGAGGAAGGGGGTACAATGAGCAGTTCTTC. Amino acids: CASSHWTSGGRGYNEQFF.

The chain carries TRBV10-3 and TRBJ2-1; 10 bases line up with TRBD2. J was trimmed by 7 bases and V by 2 bases; bases with no gene match: 5. This CDR3 spans 15 amino acids. Germline CDR1 ENHRY, CDR2 SYGVKD. CDR3 in amino acids: CAISEGSGRSNEQFF. The CDR3 nucleotides are TGTGCCATCAGTGAGGGTAGCGGGAGGTCGAATGAGCAGTTCTTC.

The chain recombines TRBV29-1 with TRBJ1-1; D may be TRBD1 (6 bases). V was pared by 6 bases and J by 8 bases, with 16 bases between. CDR3 length equals 12 residues. Germline assignment: CDR1 SQVTM and CDR2 ANQGSEA. CDR3 sequence reads: CSVGQSPREAFF. DNA of the CDR3: TGCAGCGTAGGACAGAGCCCTAGGGAAGCTTTCTTT.

The rearrangement joins TRBV29-1 to TRBJ2-3, with 12 bases identical to TRBD1. From germline, CDR1 is SQVTM and CDR2 ANQGSEA. Trimming at V came to 0 bases and at J to 6 bases, leaving 16 bases not matched to a gene. This CDR3 comprises 19 residues. CDR3 in amino acids: CSVEDGTPKWDRGLDTQYF. CDR3 nucleotides: TGCAGCGTTGAAGATGGAACCCCAAAGTGGGACAGGGGGCTGGATACGCAGTATTTT.

V and J are TRBV7-9 and TRBJ2-1, with TRBD2 matching over 8 bases. J lost 7 bases, V lost 1 base, and 3 bases had no gene match. Germline values: CDR1 SEHNR, CDR2 FQNEAQ (reference sequence). The CDR3 is 14 amino acids. The CDR3 sequence: CASSLEGLENEQFF. DNA of the CDR3: TGTGCCAGCAGCTTAGAGGGACTAGAGAATGAGCAGTTCTTC. Variable domain in full (rest from reference TRBV7-9 and TRBJ2-1): DTGVSQNPRHKITKRGQNVTFRCDPISEHNRLYWYRQTLGQGPEFLTYFQNEAQLEKSRLLSDRFSAERPKGSFSTLEIQRTEQGDSAMYLCASSLEGLENEQFFGPGTRLTVL.

The chain has TRBV6-4 and TRBJ1-1; D perhaps matches TRBD1 (5 bases). Germline values: CDR1 MRHNA, CDR2 SNTAGT. Trimming shortened V by 2 bases and J by 5 bases, and 6 bases separated the two germline ends. The CDR3 contains 12 residues. The CDR3 DNA reads as TGTGCCAGCAGTGACGGGGGGACTGAAGCTTTCTTT. Amino acid sequence: CASSDGGTEAFF.

The J gene is TRBJ2-7, the V gene TRBV27; 9 bases match TRBD1. The junction had 14 bases not matched to a gene; V was cut back by 4 bases and J by 4 bases. Germline loops: CDR1 MNHEY, CDR2 SMNVEV (reference sequence). The CDR3 spans 17 residues. CDR3 coding DNA: TGTGCCAGCAGTTCTACGACCGGGACAGGGAGGAGGTACGAGCAGTACTTC. Its protein is CASSSTTGTGRRYEQYF.

The V and J genes are TRBV6-6 and TRBJ2-2; D gene unclear. This CDR3 is 12 amino acids long. V lost 4 bases to trimming and J lost 4 bases, with 4 bases between them. From germline, CDR1 is MNHNY and CDR2 SVGAGI (reference sequence). In nucleotides, the CDR3 is TGTGCCAGCAGTTTAGTCACCGGGGAGCTGTTTTTT. Encoded protein: CASSLVTGELFF.

The genes are TRBV28 and TRBJ2-7, with 11 nucleotides matching TRBD2. The CDR3 length is 17 residues. Looked up from germline, CDR1 is MDHEN and CDR2 is SYDVKM. The junction had 13 bases not matched to a gene; V was cut back by 6 bases and J by 3 bases. CDR3 in DNA: TGTGCCAGCAGCCCCGGGACTAGCGGCTCCTGGAGCTACGAGCAGTACTTC. It codes for CASSPGTSGSWSYEQYF.

This sequence joins TRBV12-5 and TRBJ2-3; 11 positions match TRBD2. The germline CDR1 and CDR2 sequences are LGHNT and FRNRAP. The ends lost 5 bases at V and 6 bases at J; junction bases unmatched: 10. There are 16 residues in the CDR3. CDR3 loop: CASGPGTSGLRDTQYF. CDR3 sequence (DNA): TGTGCTAGTGGTCCAGGGACTAGCGGCCTTAGGGATACGCAGTATTTT.

This chain joins TRBV5-1 and TRBJ2-7; D is perhaps TRBD2 (5 bases). CDR1 SGHRS and CDR2 YFSETQ come from the germline V gene. There are 15 residues in the CDR3. The germline V and J ends were trimmed by 0 bases and 0 bases, with 10 bases remaining between them. The CDR3 DNA reads as TGCGCCAGCAGCTTGGAAGCGGACCCCTCCTACGAGCAGTACTTC. Translated, it gives CASSLEADPSYEQYF.

The V call is TRBV18, the J call TRBJ2-7; TRBD2 matches 7 bases. CDR1 is KGHSH and CDR2 is LQKENI in the germline V gene. The CDR3 runs to 15 residues. Trimming cost V 6 bases and J 2 bases; bases outside gene matches: 10. For the CDR3, the DNA is TGTGCCAGCTCGCCCGGGGGGATTCTCGCCTACGAGCAGTACTTC. Amino acids: CASSPGGILAYEQYF.

V is TRBV29-1 and J is TRBJ2-1; the match to TRBD2 covers 9 bases. Trimming took 4 bases from V and 10 from J; bases not matched to a gene: 8. CDR1 and CDR2 (germline): SQVTM, ANQGSEA. This CDR3 region has 13 residues. CDR3 sequence reads: CSVGSLAGREQFF. The CDR3 DNA sequence: TGCAGCGTTGGGTCGCTAGCGGGGAGGGAGCAGTTCTTC.

This clone was seen once. The chain has TRBV10-2 and TRBJ2-2; 7 nucleotides agree with TRBD2. The ends lost 2 bases at V and 1 base at J; junction bases unmatched: 1. Germline loops: CDR1 WSHSY, CDR2 SAAADI. The CDR3 has 15 amino acids. The CDR3: CASSEASGNTGELFF. The CDR3 DNA sequence: TGCGCCAGCAGTGAGGCTAGCGGGAACACCGGGGAGCTGTTTTTT.